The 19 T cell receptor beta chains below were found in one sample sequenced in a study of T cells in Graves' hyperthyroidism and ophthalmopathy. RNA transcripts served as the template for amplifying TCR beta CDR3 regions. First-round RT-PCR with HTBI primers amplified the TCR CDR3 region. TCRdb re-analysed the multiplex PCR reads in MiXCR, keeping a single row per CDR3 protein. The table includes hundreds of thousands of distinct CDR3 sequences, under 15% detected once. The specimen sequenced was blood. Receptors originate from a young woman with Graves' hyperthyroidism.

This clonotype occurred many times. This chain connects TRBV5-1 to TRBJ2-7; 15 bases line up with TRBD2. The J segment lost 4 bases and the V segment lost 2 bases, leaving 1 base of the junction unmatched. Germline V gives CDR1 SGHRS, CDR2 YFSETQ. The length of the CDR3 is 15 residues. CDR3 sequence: CASSFGTSGGYEQYF. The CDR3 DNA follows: TGCGCCAGCAGCTTTGGGACTAGCGGGGGGTACGAGCAGTACTTC.

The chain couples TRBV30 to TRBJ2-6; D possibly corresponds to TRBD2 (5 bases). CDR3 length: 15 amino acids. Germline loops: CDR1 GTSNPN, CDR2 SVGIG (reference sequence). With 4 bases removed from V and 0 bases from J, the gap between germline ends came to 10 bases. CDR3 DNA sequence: TGTGCCTGGAAAAAAGGGAGCTCTGGGGCCAACGTCCTGACTTTC. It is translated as CAWKKGSSGANVLTF.

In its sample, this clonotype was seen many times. The CDR3 region has the DNA TGCAGTGCGCAGTCAGGAGCGGGAGGCCCTACCTACGAGCAGTACTTC. Translated, it gives CSAQSGAGGPTYEQYF. The chain carries TRBV20-1 and TRBJ2-7; 9 bases match TRBD2. J was trimmed by 2 bases and V by 6 bases; bases with no gene match: 14. CDR1 DFQATT and CDR2 SNEGSKA come from the germline V gene (reference sequence). The CDR3 sequence is 16 residues long.

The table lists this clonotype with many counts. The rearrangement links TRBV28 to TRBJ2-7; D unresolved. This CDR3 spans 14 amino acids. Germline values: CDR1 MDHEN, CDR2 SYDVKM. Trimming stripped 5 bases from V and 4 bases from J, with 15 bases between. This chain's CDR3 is CASSPGFVGYEQYF. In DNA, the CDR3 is TGTGCCAGCAGTCCCGGTTTCGTGGGGTACGAGCAGTACTTC.

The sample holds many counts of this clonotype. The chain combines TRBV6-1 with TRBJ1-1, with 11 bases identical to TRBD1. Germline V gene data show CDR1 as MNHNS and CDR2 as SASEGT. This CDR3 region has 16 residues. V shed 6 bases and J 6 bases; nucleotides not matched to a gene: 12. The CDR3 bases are TGTGCCAGCAGACTACGGGACAGGGGGGAGGAAGCTGAAGCTTTCTTT. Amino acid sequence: CASRLRDRGEEAEAFF.

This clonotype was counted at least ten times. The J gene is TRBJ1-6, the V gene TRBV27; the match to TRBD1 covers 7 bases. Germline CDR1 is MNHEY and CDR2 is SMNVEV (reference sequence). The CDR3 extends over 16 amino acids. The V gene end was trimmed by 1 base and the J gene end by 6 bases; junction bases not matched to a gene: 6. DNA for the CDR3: TGTGCCAGCAGTTTATTGCCCCCAGGGGGTAATTCACCCCTCCACTTT. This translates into CASSLLPPGGNSPLHF.

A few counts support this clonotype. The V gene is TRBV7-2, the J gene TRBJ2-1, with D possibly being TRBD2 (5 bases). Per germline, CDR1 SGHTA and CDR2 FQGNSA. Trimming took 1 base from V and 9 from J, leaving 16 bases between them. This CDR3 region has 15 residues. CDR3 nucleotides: TGTGCCAGCAGCTTAGTGACGCGCGGACGGGGTGAGCAGTTCTTC. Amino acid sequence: CASSLVTRGRGEQFF.

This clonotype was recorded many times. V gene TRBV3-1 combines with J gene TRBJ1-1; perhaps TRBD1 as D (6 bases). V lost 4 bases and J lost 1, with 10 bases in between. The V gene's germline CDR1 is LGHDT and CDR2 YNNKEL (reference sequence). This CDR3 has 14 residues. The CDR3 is CASSPTGANTEAFF. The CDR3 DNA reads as TGTGCCAGCAGCCCGACAGGAGCGAACACTGAAGCTTTCTTT.

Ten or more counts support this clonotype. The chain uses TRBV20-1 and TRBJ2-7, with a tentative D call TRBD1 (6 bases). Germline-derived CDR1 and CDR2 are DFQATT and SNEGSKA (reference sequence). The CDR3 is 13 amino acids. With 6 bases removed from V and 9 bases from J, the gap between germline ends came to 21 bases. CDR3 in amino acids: CSADTGSKARQYF. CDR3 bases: TGCAGTGCGGATACAGGGTCAAAGGCCCGGCAGTACTTC.

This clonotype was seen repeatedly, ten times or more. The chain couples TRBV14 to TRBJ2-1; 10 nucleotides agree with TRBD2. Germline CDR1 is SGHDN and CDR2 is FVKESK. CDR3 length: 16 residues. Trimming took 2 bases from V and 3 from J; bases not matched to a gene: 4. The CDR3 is CASSQSGLADYNEQFF. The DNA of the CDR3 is TGTGCCAGCAGCCAATCCGGACTAGCGGACTACAATGAGCAGTTCTTC.

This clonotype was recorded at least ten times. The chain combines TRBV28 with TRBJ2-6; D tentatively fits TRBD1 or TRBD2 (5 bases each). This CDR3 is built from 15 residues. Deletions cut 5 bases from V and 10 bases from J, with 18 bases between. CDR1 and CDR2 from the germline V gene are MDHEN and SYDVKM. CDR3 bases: TGTGCCAGCAGTCTCGGGACGCGTAAGGCGAACGTCCTGACTTTC. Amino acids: CASSLGTRKANVLTF.

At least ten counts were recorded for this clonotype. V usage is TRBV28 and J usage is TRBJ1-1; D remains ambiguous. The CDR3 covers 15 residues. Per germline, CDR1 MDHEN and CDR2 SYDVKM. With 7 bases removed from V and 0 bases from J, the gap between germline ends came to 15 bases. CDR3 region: CASKSGSKLNTEAFF. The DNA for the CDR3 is TGTGCCAGCAAGTCGGGCAGCAAGCTGAACACTGAAGCTTTCTTT.

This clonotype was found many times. The CDR3 DNA is TGTGCCAGCAGTTACCAACTAGCGGGGGTCACAGATACGCAGTATTTT. It yields the protein CASSYQLAGVTDTQYF. The chain recombines TRBV28 with TRBJ2-3, with TRBD2 matching 11 bases. With V trimmed by 4 bases and J by 2 bases, 5 bases remained unmatched. The CDR3 consists of 16 residues. Germline CDR1 MDHEN, CDR2 SYDVKM.

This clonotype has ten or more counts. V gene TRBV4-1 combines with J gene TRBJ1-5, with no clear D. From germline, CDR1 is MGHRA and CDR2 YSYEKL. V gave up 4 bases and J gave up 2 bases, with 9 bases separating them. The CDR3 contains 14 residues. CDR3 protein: CASSPIQGNQPQHF. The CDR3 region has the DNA TGCGCCAGCAGCCCCATCCAGGGCAATCAGCCCCAGCATTTT.

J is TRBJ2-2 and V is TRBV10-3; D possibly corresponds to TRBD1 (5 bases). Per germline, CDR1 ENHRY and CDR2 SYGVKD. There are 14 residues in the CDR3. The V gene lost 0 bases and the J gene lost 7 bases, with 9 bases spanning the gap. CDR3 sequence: CAISESRQGGELFF. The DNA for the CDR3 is TGTGCCATCAGTGAGTCGCGGCAGGGCGGGGAGCTGTTTTTT.

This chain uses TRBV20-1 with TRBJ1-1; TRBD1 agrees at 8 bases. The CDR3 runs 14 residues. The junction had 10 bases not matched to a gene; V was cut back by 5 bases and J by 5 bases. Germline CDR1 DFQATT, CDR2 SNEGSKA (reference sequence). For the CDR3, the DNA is TGCAGTGCTCTCGTGACAGGGGTTAATACTGAAGCTTTCTTT. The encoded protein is CSALVTGVNTEAFF.

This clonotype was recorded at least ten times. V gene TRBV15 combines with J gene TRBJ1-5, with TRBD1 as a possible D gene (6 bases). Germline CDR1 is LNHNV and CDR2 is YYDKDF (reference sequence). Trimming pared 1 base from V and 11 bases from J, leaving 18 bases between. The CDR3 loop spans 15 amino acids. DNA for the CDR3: TGTGCCACCAGCAGAGGAGCATCGGGGGCAGGGGCCCAGCATTTT. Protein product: CATSRGASGAGAQHF.

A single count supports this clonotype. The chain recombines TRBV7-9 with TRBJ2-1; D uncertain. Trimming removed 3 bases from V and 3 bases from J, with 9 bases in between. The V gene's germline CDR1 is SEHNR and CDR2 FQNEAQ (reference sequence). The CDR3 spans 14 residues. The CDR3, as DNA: TGTGCCAGCAGCTTGGCGGATTACTACAATGAGCAGTTCTTC. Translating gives CASSLADYYNEQFF.

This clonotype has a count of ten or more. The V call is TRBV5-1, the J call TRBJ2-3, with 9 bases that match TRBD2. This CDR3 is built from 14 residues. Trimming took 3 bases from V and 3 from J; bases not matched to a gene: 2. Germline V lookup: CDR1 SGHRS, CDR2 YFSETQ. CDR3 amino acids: CASSYSGGTDTQYF. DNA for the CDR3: TGCGCCAGCAGCTATAGCGGGGGAACAGATACGCAGTATTTT.